This TCR beta chain was recovered during a study of blood T cell repertoires in COVID-19 (dated by TCRdb to between 2020 and 2021). Background for the entire study: Collaborator samples came from the United States, Italy and Spain and covered acute and convalescent phases of COVID-19. The material from the prospective study consisted of cDNA or gDNA derived from T cells, B-cell-depleted T cells, or PBMCs. Subjects who had been exposed to COVID-19, were actively infected with it, or had recovered from it provided the deeply sampled blood TCRbeta repertoires that made up the dataset. The repertoires were made available in a free public database intended to serve as a resource for research on the immune response to SARS-CoV-2. Samples came from the ongoing ImmuneRACE study (first 160 participants) plus 1,254 subjects from 6 global collaborators. Sample metadata almost always included a de-identified subject ID, COVID-19 status, age in years and sex. Where available, HLA class I and class II types were taken from metadata supplied by the sample provider and were not determined by assay-based typing. Broader findings and caveats from the paper: Clinical and demographic metadata were provided uncurated, with the amount varying by source and participant.

Participants in the prospective study were enrolled through a virtual design, were aged roughly 18 to 100 years, and lived in 24 United States geographic areas. In the prospective study, cohorts were assigned on the basis of participant-reported clinical history obtained from a screening survey and a study questionnaire. ImmuneRACE Cohort 3 recovered participants were defined by two consecutive negative NP/OP PCR tests, healthcare professional clearance, or symptom resolution. Each participant in the prospective study had whole blood, serum and a nasopharyngeal or oropharyngeal swab collected by mobile phlebotomists. Participants in the prospective study had the option to provide additional blood draws and questionnaires over a roughly two-month period. Blood samples from the prospective study were shipped frozen or at room temperature prior to DNA extraction. TCRbeta CDR3 regions were amplified from genomic DNA using the immunoSEQ Assay, a bias-controlled multiplex PCR. In the paper's pipeline: Nucleated cell counts per sample were estimated from amplification of reference gene primers within the assay. Sequence reads were collapsed and filtered to measure the absolute abundance of every unique TCRbeta CDR3 rearrangement. Productive Simpson clonality was computed per sample as the square root of Simpson's diversity index over productive rearrangements. What TCRdb holds here is the immuneACCESS table cut down to in-frame rearrangements. Part of the clones is not present; checked against another copy, under half of the missing clones reflect an unresolved V gene, and the others are unexplained. The DNA was the basis for D and trimming; V, J and clone size are from that table. Here the sample has some 200,000 clones; roughly 82% occur a single time. About 11% of the sample goes to the ten largest clones.

As for this clone: Its antigen is still unknown. No per-base quality is available; no much larger clone lies one base away.

Unmatched junction bases come to 4, with V trimmed by 5 bases and J by 4 bases. The CDR3 starts with the cysteine, ends with the phenylalanine, and has 14 residues. Just the 42-base CDR3 DNA is kept, in frame starting at base 1. The germline V gene encodes CDR1 SGHTA and CDR2 FQGTGA. The receptor chain draws on TRBV7-3 and TRBJ1-3; TRBD1 matches 8 bases in the middle. Sample: PBMCs or T cells enriched from blood (not recorded which). The TCR was taken from a man aged 40-49 years who had recovered from COVID-19. DNA sequence: TGTGCCAGCAGCCAACAGGGGGAAGGAAACACCATATATTTT. This translates into CASSQQGEGNTIYF.